These 8 T cell receptor beta chains were all obtained from the same sample, sequenced in a study of metastatic and nonmetastatic thyroid tumors. MiXCR was used by TCRdb to re-call the PCR reads. The table shows 85,000 to 100,000 clones, with roughly 12% occurring only once. Nobody among the patients had been given any treatment before thyroid surgery. Sequencing used blood. The receptor set was obtained from a female donor with papillary thyroid cancer or a benign thyroid nodule (not recorded which). Some clones in this sample may be carry-over from other donors' samples.

The sample holds many counts of this clone. This chain links TRBV6-5 with TRBJ1-1; unclear D gene. Trimming took off 0 bases at V and 5 bases at J, with 10 bases between the two ends. This CDR3 is 14 amino acids long. Germline CDR1 is MNHEY and CDR2 is SVGAGI. CDR3 protein: CASSYSRKATEAFF. In DNA form, the CDR3 reads TGTGCCAGCAGTTACTCAAGGAAAGCTACTGAAGCTTTCTTT.

A note on this clone: This may be a read error, as it is one base from a much larger clone. The J gene is TRBJ2-2, the V gene TRBV7-9, with TRBD1 matching 8 bases. CDR3 length: 15 amino acids. V was clipped by 6 bases and J by 6 bases; unmatched bases: 9. Germline CDR1 is SEHNR and CDR2 is FQNEAQ (reference sequence). The CDR3, as DNA: TGTGCCAGCAGACCAGGACAGGGAGTCGCCGGGGAGCTGTTTTTT. Translating gives CASRPGQGVAGELFF.

This clone occurred a few times. This CDR3 is missing its conserved last phenylalanine or tryptophan, likely due to a read error. Because the CDR3's place on the DNA is in doubt, the DNA is left out and the CDR3 is given as listed by TCRdb. The chain recombines TRBV12-3 or TRBV12-4 with TRBJ2-7; the table's D call TRBD2 went unverified against the DNA. Termini included, the CDR3 measures 16 amino acids. This CDR3 is CASSALSGSEPTSLTP.

This clone occurred many times. The chain carries TRBV12-3 or TRBV12-4 and TRBJ2-1, with TRBD2 as a possible D gene (5 bases). Trimming took off 8 bases at V and 6 bases at J, with 14 bases between the two ends. This CDR3 contains 13 residues. CDR3 in DNA: TGTGCCAGCGCAGCTCCGGGGTTCAATGAGCAGTTCTTC. Translated: CASAAPGFNEQFF.

This clone was observed at least ten times. The CDR3 loop is CASSAGQLNTEAFF. DNA of the CDR3: TGTGCCAGCAGCGCGGGACAGTTGAACACTGAAGCTTTCTTT. The chain links TRBV9 to TRBJ1-1; 7 bases line up with TRBD1. Germline CDR1 is SGDLS and CDR2 is YYNGEE. There are 14 residues in the CDR3. The V and J ends lost 3 bases and 0 bases, in that order; junction bases with no gene match: 2.

Ten or more counts support this clone. The chain carries TRBV20-1 and TRBJ2-1; D remains unclear. CDR1 is DFQATT and CDR2 is SNEGSKA in the germline V gene (reference sequence). Trimming took off 6 bases at V and 0 bases at J, with 15 bases between the two ends. The CDR3 sequence is 15 residues long. The CDR3 loop is CSARAERSSYNEQFF. CDR3 DNA sequence: TGCAGTGCCCGGGCCGAGAGGAGCTCCTACAATGAGCAGTTCTTC.

Ten or more counts support this clone. The chain couples TRBV30 to TRBJ1-1; D gene uncertain. The V gene's germline CDR1 is GTSNPN and CDR2 SVGIG (reference sequence). V was trimmed by 1 base and J by 2 bases, leaving 11 bases between them. The CDR3 length is 14 residues. CDR3 in DNA: TGTGCCTGGAGTGGGTCCACATATAACACTGAAGCTTTCTTT. The encoded protein is CAWSGSTYNTEAFF.

The chain has TRBV9 and TRBJ1-5, with 7 bases identical to TRBD1. Germline V gene lookup returns CDR1 SGDLS and CDR2 YYNGEE. J was trimmed by 0 bases and V by 3 bases; bases with no gene match: 3. CDR3 length equals 15 residues. The CDR3 loop is CASSETGNSNQPQHF. CDR3 nucleotide sequence: TGTGCCAGCAGCGAGACAGGGAATAGCAATCAGCCCCAGCATTTT.